This is a list of T cell receptor beta chains from one sample in a study of radiation and T cells in renal cell carcinoma. The repertoire was sequenced with immunoSEQ multiplex PCR; TCRdb's copy has only in-frame clones and lacks some. The data show some 58,000 clones, with around 81% seen just once and roughly 7% held by the top ten. The input for sequencing was blood, taken from a patient whose treatment included radiotherapy and nephrectomy. The origin of the receptors is a man between 60 and 75 years old with renal cell carcinoma. CDR3s include the opening cysteine and the closing phenylalanine or tryptophan. The D gene is left open where the match is weak. A row's size may be missing; if present it is once, few, many or a size class.

v_gene	d_gene	j_gene	len	abundance	CDR3aa	CDR3nt
TRBV9	TRBD2	TRBJ2-5	16	NA	CASSVGYSGAQETQYF	TGTGCCAGCAGCGTAGGGTATAGCGGGGCCCAAGAGACCCAGTACTTC
TRBV19	NA	TRBJ1-4	16	few	CASSIDGRSTNEKLFF	TGTGCCAGTAGTATCGACGGCAGATCAACTAATGAAAAACTGTTTTTT
TRBV11-1	TRBD1	TRBJ2-1	14	NA	CASSGTGEYNEQFF	TGTGCCAGCAGTGGGACAGGAGAATACAATGAGCAGTTCTTC
TRBV19	NA	TRBJ2-1	15	once	CASSSRDGGNNEQFF	TGTGCCAGTAGTTCCCGGGACGGAGGCAACAATGAGCAGTTCTTC
TRBV19	TRBD1	TRBJ1-1	16	NA	CASLNRTGRVGTEAFF	TGTGCCAGTCTTAACCGGACAGGGAGAGTAGGCACTGAAGCTTTCTTT
TRBV5-1	NA	TRBJ2-1	13	NA	CASSPSSANEQFF	TGCGCCAGCAGCCCAAGTTCAGCAAATGAGCAGTTCTTC
TRBV14	TRBD2	TRBJ2-7	16	NA	CASRHSGLESRYEQYF	TGTGCCAGCAGGCACTCTGGACTAGAAAGTAGGTACGAGCAGTACTTC
TRBV5-4	NA	TRBJ2-5	16	NA	CASSPEGGLIKETQYF	TGTGCCAGCAGCCCGGAGGGGGGTCTTATTAAAGAGACCCAGTACTTC
TRBV4-3	TRBD1	TRBJ1-4	17	NA	CASSQDGRQGRGEKLFF	TGCGCCAGCAGCCAAGATGGGCGACAGGGCCGAGGTGAAAAACTGTTTTTT
TRBV10-3	NA	TRBJ1-1	13	few	CAITDTWNTEAFF	TGTGCCATCACGGACACATGGAACACTGAAGCTTTCTTT
TRBV7-9	NA	TRBJ2-7	14	NA	CASSLTGPTYEQYF	TGTGCCAGCAGCTTAACCGGACCCACCTACGAGCAGTACTTC
TRBV6-1	NA	TRBJ1-5	12	NA	CASSGGDQPQHF	TGTGCCAGCAGTGGGGGGGATCAGCCCCAGCATTTT
TRBV7-8	NA	TRBJ1-2	17	once	CASSRLAGPVRDYGYTF	TGTGCCAGCAGCCGGTTGGCGGGCCCAGTTCGGGACTATGGCTACACCTTC
TRBV5-4	TRBD2	TRBJ2-3	16	NA	CASSPPRAGEVDTQYF	TGTGCCAGCAGCCCCCCGAGGGCGGGAGAGGTAGATACGCAGTATTTT
TRBV5-1	TRBD1	TRBJ1-2	16	NA	CASSYAQTGGAYGYTF	TGCGCCAGCAGTTACGCCCAAACAGGGGGCGCCTATGGCTACACCTTC
TRBV6-5	TRBD1	TRBJ1-1	14	once	CASRTGARNTEAFF	TGTGCCAGCAGGACAGGGGCCCGGAACACTGAAGCTTTCTTT
TRBV7-9	NA	TRBJ1-1	14	few	CASSPWGVGSEAFF	TGTGCCAGCAGCCCGTGGGGGGTCGGCTCTGAAGCTTTCTTT
TRBV10-3	NA	TRBJ2-3	14	once	CAINRGGYTDTQYF	TGTGCCATCAATAGGGGGGGGTACACAGATACGCAGTATTTT
TRBV5-4	NA	TRBJ2-3	13	NA	CASSLEVDRIQYF	TGTGCCAGCAGCTTGGAGGTCGACAGGATCCAGTATTTT
TRBV19	NA	TRBJ1-4	16	NA	CASSIDRGDDLGKLFF	TGTGCCAGTAGTATAGATCGAGGAGATGACCTTGGAAAACTGTTTTTT
TRBV2	TRBD2	TRBJ2-3	15	NA	CASNPSGSYTDTQYF	TGTGCCAGCAACCCTAGCGGGAGTTACACAGATACGCAGTATTTT
TRBV2	NA	TRBJ2-5	13	NA	CASRTWLQETQYF	TGTGCCAGCAGGACTTGGCTTCAAGAGACCCAGTACTTC
TRBV15	NA	TRBJ2-7	14	NA	CATSREAGMTEQYF	TGTGCCACCAGCAGAGAGGCGGGGATGACCGAGCAGTACTTC
TRBV5-6	NA	TRBJ1-2	14	once	CASSSSSPSDLFPF	TGTGCCAGCAGCTCCTCCTCCCCCTCGGACCTTTTTCCCTTC
TRBV5-1	NA	TRBJ1-1	14	NA	CASSTAGPYTEAFF	TGCGCCAGCAGCACCGCCGGACCGTACACTGAAGCTTTCTTT
TRBV28	TRBD1	TRBJ2-7	15	NA	CASNKPGQGSYEQYF	TGTGCCAGCAATAAACCGGGACAGGGCTCCTACGAGCAGTACTTC
TRBV18	NA	TRBJ2-6	17	NA	CASSPQSGGSGANVLTF	TGTGCCAGCTCACCACAATCTGGGGGCTCTGGGGCCAACGTCCTGACTTTC
TRBV4-2	TRBD2	TRBJ2-2	17	NA	CASSPEGLAGDTGELFF	TGTGCCAGCAGCCCCGAGGGACTAGCGGGAGACACCGGGGAGCTGTTTTTT
TRBV27	TRBD1	TRBJ1-1	13	NA	CASRKQGSTEAFF	TGTGCCAGCAGGAAACAGGGGAGCACTGAAGCTTTCTTT
TRBV5-6	TRBD1	TRBJ1-4	16	once	CASSLRPGQGAEKLFF	TGTGCCAGCAGCTTGCGTCCGGGACAGGGAGCTGAAAAACTGTTTTTT
TRBV5-5	NA	TRBJ1-2	15	NA	CASSGSLQGLYGYTF	TGTGCCAGCAGCGGCTCACTACAGGGTCTCTATGGCTACACCTTC
TRBV2	TRBD1	TRBJ2-7	13	NA	CASSTGTGYEQYF	TGTGCCAGCAGTACCGGGACAGGCTACGAGCAGTACTTC
TRBV7-2	NA	TRBJ2-3	13	NA	CASSPYVTDTQYF	TGTGCCAGCAGCCCATATGTCACAGATACGCAGTATTTT
TRBV14	TRBD2	TRBJ2-5	22	NA	CASSPPDYWTPGLAGGPETQYF	TGTGCCAGCAGCCCACCAGATTACTGGACCCCGGGACTAGCGGGGGGGCCGGAGACCCAGTACTTC
TRBV7-7	TRBD1	TRBJ2-3	14	NA	CASSRTGGADTQYF	TGTGCCAGCAGCCGAACAGGGGGTGCAGATACGCAGTATTTT
TRBV7-6	TRBD1	TRBJ1-1	14	few	CASSPTGLNTEAFF	TGTGCCAGCAGCCCGACAGGGCTCAACACTGAAGCTTTCTTT
TRBV5-1	TRBD2	TRBJ2-2	15	NA	CASSSSGSVTGELFF	TGCGCCAGCAGCTCTAGCGGGAGTGTCACCGGGGAGCTGTTTTTT
TRBV7-9	NA	TRBJ2-3	15	NA	CASSFGGQGTDTQYF	TGTGCCAGCAGCTTCGGGGGCCAGGGCACAGATACGCAGTATTTT
TRBV5-6	NA	TRBJ1-5	16	few	CASSLGTVTRNQPQHF	TGTGCCAGCAGCTTGGGGACAGTTACGCGCAATCAGCCCCAGCATTTT
TRBV6-4	TRBD2	TRBJ2-3	14	once	CASSGGGATDTQYF	TGTGCCAGCAGCGGGGGGGGCGCCACAGATACGCAGTATTTT
TRBV10-3	TRBD2	TRBJ2-7	15	NA	CAISDIAGEVDEQYF	TGTGCCATCAGTGATATAGCGGGGGAAGTCGACGAGCAGTACTTC
TRBV19	TRBD1	TRBJ2-5	16	NA	CASSAHLQGAQETQYF	TGTGCCAGTAGTGCCCATTTACAGGGGGCACAAGAGACCCAGTACTTC
TRBV29-1	NA	TRBJ1-5	13	NA	CSVEGQNNQPQHF	TGCAGCGTTGAAGGACAGAACAATCAGCCCCAGCATTTT
TRBV7-9	TRBD1	TRBJ1-4	15	NA	CASSSGQGEYEKLFF	TGTGCCAGCAGCTCCGGACAGGGGGAGTATGAAAAACTGTTTTTT
TRBV30	TRBD2	TRBJ2-1	14	once	CAWRASGMGDEQFF	TGTGCCTGGAGGGCTAGCGGGATGGGGGATGAGCAGTTCTTC
TRBV4-3	NA	TRBJ1-2	22	few	CASSQDRRADLTLSDPNYGYTF	TGCGCCAGCAGCCAAGATCGGAGGGCAGACCTAACTCTCAGTGACCCTAACTATGGCTACACCTTC
TRBV5-1	TRBD2	TRBJ2-5	14	NA	CASSPSLGGETQYF	TGCGCCAGCAGCCCAAGTCTGGGAGGGGAGACCCAGTACTTC
TRBV20-1	NA	TRBJ2-5	11	NA	CRRVIKETQYF	TGCAGGCGAGTCATTAAAGAGACCCAGTACTTC
TRBV6-5	NA	TRBJ2-6	14	NA	CASSRRAGANVLTF	TGTGCCAGCAGTCGTAGGGCTGGGGCCAACGTCCTGACTTTC
TRBV10-2	TRBD2	TRBJ2-1	16	NA	CASSDWRGSSYNEQFF	TGCGCCAGCAGTGATTGGCGGGGGTCATCCTACAATGAGCAGTTCTTC